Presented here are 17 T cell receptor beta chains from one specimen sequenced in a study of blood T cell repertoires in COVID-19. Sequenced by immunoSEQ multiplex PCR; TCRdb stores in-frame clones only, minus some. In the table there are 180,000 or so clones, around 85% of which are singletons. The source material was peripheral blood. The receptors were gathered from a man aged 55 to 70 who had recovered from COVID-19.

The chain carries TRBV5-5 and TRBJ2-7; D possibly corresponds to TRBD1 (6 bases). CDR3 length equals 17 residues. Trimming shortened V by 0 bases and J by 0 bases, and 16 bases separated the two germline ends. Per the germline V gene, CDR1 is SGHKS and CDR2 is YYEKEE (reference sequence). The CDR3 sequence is CASSLASGTISSYEQYF. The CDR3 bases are TGTGCCAGCAGCTTGGCTTCCGGGACAATCAGCTCCTACGAGCAGTACTTC.

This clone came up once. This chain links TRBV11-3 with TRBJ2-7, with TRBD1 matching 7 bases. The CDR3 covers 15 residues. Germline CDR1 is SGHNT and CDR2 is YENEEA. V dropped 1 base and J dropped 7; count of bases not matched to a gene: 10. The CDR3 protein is CASSLGNGQDGEQYF. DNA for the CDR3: TGTGCCAGCAGCTTAGGGAACGGACAGGACGGAGAGCAGTACTTC.

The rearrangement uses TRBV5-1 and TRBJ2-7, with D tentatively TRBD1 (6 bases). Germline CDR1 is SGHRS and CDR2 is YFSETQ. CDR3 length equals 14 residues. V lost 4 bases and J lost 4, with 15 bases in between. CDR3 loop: CASSPLQGGYEQYF. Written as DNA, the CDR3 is TGCGCCAGCAGCCCTCTACAGGGCGGGTACGAGCAGTACTTC. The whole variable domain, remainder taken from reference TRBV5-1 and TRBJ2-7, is KAGVTQTPRYLIKTRGQQVTLSCSPISGHRSVSWYQQTPGQGLQFLFEYFSETQRNKGNFPGRFSGRQFSNSRSEMNVSTLELGDSALYLCASSPLQGGYEQYFGPGTRLTVT.

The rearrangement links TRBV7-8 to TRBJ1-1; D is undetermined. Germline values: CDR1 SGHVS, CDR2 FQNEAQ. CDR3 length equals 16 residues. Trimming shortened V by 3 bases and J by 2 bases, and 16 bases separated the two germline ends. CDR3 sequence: CASSFRRGGSNTEAFF. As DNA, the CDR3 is TGTGCCAGCAGCTTTCGGCGGGGAGGCAGCAACACTGAAGCTTTCTTT.

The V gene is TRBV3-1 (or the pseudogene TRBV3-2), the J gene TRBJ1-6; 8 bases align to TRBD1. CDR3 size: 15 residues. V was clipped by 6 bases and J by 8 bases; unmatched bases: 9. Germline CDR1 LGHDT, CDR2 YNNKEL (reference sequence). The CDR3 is CASSYGTGGDSPLHF. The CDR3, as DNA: TGTGCCAGCAGTTACGGGACAGGCGGTGATTCACCCCTCCACTTT.

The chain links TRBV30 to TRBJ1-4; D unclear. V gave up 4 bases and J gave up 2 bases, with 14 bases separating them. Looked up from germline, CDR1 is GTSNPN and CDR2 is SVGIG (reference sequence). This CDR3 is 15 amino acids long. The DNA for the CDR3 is TGTGCCTGGAATGGAGGGAGCGGTACTAATGAAAAACTGTTTTTT. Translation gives CAWNGGSGTNEKLFF.

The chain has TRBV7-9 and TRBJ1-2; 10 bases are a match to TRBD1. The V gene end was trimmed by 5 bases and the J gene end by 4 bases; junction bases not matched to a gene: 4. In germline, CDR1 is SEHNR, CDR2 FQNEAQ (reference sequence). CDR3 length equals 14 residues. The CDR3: CASSAGQGSYGYTF. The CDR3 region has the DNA TGTGCCAGCAGCGCGGGACAGGGGAGCTATGGCTACACCTTC.

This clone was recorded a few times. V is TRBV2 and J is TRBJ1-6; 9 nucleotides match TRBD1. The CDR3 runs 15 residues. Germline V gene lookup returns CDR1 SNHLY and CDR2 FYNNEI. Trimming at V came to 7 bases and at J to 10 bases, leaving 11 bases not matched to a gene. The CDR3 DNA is TGTGCCAGCACCGTACAGGGGGCGTTGGACTCACCCCTCCACTTT. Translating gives CASTVQGALDSPLHF.

DNA of the CDR3: TGTGCCAGCAGTTTTCAGGGGGGAGGTGAAAAACTGTTTTTT. Translated: CASSFQGGGEKLFF. This sequence joins TRBV2 and TRBJ1-4; 7 nucleotides line up with TRBD1. Trimming took 5 bases from V and 7 from J; bases not matched to a gene: 7. CDR1 and CDR2 (germline): SNHLY, FYNNEI. This CDR3 has 14 residues. The full variable domain, rest sourced from reference TRBV2 and TRBJ1-4, is EPEVTQTPSHQVTQMGQEVILRCVPISNHLYFYWYRQILGQKVEFLVSFYNNEISEKSEIFDDQFSVERPDGSNFTLKIRSTKLEDSAMYFCASSFQGGGEKLFFGSGTQLSVL.

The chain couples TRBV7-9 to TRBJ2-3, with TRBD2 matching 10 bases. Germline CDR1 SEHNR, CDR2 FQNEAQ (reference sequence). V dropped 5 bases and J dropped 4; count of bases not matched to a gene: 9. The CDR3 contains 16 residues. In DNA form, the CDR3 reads TGTGCCAGCAGCCAAATCCTAGCGGGGGACTCAGATACGCAGTATTTT. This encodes CASSQILAGDSDTQYF.

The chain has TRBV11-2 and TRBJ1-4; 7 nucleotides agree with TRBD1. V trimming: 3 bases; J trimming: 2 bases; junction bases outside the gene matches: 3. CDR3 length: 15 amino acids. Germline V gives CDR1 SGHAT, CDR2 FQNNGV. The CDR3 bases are TGTGCCAGCAGCTTCACAGGGGACACTAATGAAAAACTGTTTTTT. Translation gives CASSFTGDTNEKLFF. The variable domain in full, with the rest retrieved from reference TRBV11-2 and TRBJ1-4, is EAGVAQSPRYKIIEKRQSVAFWCNPISGHATLYWYQQILGQGPKLLIQFQNNGVVDDSQLPKDRFSAERLKGVDSTLKIQPAKLEDSAVYLCASSFTGDTNEKLFFGSGTQLSVL.

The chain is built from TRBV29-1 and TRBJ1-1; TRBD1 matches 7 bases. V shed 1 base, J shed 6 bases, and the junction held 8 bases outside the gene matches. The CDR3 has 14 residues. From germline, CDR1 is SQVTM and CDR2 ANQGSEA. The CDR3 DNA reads TGCAGCGTTGAAGTACGGGACAGCCTTTCTGAAGCTTTCTTT. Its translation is CSVEVRDSLSEAFF.

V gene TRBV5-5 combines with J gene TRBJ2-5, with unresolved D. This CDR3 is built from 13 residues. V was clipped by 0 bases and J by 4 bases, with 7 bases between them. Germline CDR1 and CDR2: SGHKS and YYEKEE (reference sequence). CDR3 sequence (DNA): TGTGCCAGCAGCTTGGTCCTAGGAGAGACCCAGTACTTC. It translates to CASSLVLGETQYF.

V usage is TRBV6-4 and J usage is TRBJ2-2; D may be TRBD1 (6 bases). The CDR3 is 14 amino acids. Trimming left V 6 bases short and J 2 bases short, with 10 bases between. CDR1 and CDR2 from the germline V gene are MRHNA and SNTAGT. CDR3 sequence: CASRVDRNTGELFF. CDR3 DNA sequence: TGTGCCAGCAGGGTGGACAGAAACACCGGGGAGCTGTTTTTT.

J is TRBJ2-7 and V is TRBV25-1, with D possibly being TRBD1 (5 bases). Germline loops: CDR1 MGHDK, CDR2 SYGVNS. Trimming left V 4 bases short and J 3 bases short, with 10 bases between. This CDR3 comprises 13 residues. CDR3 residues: CASSAIDSYEQYF. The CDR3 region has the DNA TGTGCCAGCAGTGCCATCGACAGCTACGAGCAGTACTTC.

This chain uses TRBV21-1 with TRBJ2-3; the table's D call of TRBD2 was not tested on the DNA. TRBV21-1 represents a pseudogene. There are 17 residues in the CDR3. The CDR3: CASLRALAGERTDTQYF. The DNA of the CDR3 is TGTGCCAGCTTGAGGGCGTTAGCGGGGGAGAGGACAGATACGCAGTATTTT.

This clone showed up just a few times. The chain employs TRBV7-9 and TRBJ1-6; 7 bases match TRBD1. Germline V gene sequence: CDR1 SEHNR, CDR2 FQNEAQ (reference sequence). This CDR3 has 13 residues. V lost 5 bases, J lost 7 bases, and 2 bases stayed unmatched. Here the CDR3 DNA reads TGTGCCAGCAGCGCGGGACAGAATTCACCCCTCCACTTT. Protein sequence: CASSAGQNSPLHF.